These 8 T cell receptor beta chains were sequenced from one sample in a study of T cell responses to AZD1222 COVID-19 vaccine. Profiled with immunoSEQ multiplex PCR; TCRdb holds only in-frame clones, not every one. The table includes over 15,000 clones, roughly 79% detected once. The specimen comprised peripheral blood, sampled 28 days after the second AZD1222 dose. These receptors originate from an adult who received the AZD1222 COVID-19 vaccine.

This chain connects TRBV18 to TRBJ2-1; a possible D gene is TRBD1 (5 bases). This CDR3 contains 15 residues. Germline V gene data show CDR1 as KGHSH and CDR2 as LQKENI. Trimming took 2 bases from V and 5 from J, leaving 13 bases between them. The chain's CDR3 is CASSPYHTGNNEQFF. DNA for the CDR3: TGTGCCAGCTCACCATATCACACAGGCAACAATGAGCAGTTCTTC.

The CDR3 region is CATSRAERENTGELFF. Here the CDR3 DNA reads TGTGCCACCAGCAGAGCCGAAAGGGAGAACACCGGGGAGCTGTTTTTT. The chain combines TRBV15 with TRBJ2-2; D not resolved. This CDR3 region has 16 residues. The V gene lost 1 base and the J gene lost 1 base, with 10 bases spanning the gap. Germline V gene lookup returns CDR1 LNHNV and CDR2 YYDKDF (reference sequence).

This chain links TRBV7-6 with TRBJ2-5, with D possibly being TRBD2 (7 bases). The CDR3 is 16 residues long. V dropped 0 bases and J dropped 5 bases, with 16 bases sitting between them. The germline V gene has CDR1 SGHVS and CDR2 FNYEAQ. CDR3 loop: CASSLALGGGGETQYF. DNA of the CDR3: TGTGCCAGCAGCTTAGCATTGGGGGGGGGCGGGGAGACCCAGTACTTC.

The chain recombines TRBV19 with TRBJ2-2; D uncertain. V was pared by 3 bases and J by 4 bases, with 6 bases between. The CDR3 runs 13 residues. Germline V lookup: CDR1 LNHDA, CDR2 SQIVND (reference sequence). Written as DNA, the CDR3 is TGTGCCAGTAGTATCGGGCGCACCGGGGAGCTGTTTTTT. Translating gives CASSIGRTGELFF.

This chain joins TRBV6-2 or TRBV6-3 and TRBJ2-1; 7 bases are shared with TRBD2. The CDR3 covers 17 residues. The germline CDR1 and CDR2 sequences are MNHEY and SVGEGT. Germline trimming cut 5 bases from V and 1 base from J; bases unmatched to any gene: 11. CDR3 amino acids: CASSTLWAGESYNEQFF. Written as DNA, the CDR3 is TGTGCCAGCAGTACCCTCTGGGCGGGAGAATCCTACAATGAGCAGTTCTTC.

The rearrangement joins TRBV11-3 to TRBJ1-3; D is unresolved. Germline assignment: CDR1 SGHNT and CDR2 YENEEA. V lost 9 bases, J lost 2 bases, and 11 bases lay in between. The CDR3 extends over 13 amino acids. The DNA of the CDR3 is TGTGCCAGTGCTGCCACCCCTGGAAACACCATATATTTT. This translates into CASAATPGNTIYF.

The V call is TRBV11-2, the J call TRBJ2-7; D unclear. Deletions cut 2 bases from V and 2 bases from J, with 13 bases between. Germline CDR1 SGHAT, CDR2 FQNNGV. The CDR3 consists of 15 residues. The CDR3 sequence: CASSLNRALPYEQYF. The CDR3 DNA follows: TGTGCCAGCAGCTTAAATAGGGCCCTTCCCTACGAGCAGTACTTC.

The gene calls are TRBV7-2 and TRBJ1-1; tentatively, D is TRBD1 (5 bases). Germline CDR1 is SGHTA and CDR2 is FQGNSA. The CDR3 contains 15 residues. The V end lost 5 bases, the J end lost 4 bases, and 17 bases lay between the germline ends. The CDR3 sequence: CASSLEGLGGTEAFF. CDR3 sequence (DNA): TGTGCCAGCAGCCTCGAGGGGCTGGGGGGCACTGAAGCTTTCTTT. Full variable domain (outside the CDR3, taken from reference TRBV7-2 and TRBJ1-1): GAGVSQSPSNKVTEKGKDVELRCDPISGHTALYWYRQSLGQGLEFLIYFQGNSAPDKSGLPSDRFSAERTGGSVSTLTIQRTQQEDSAVYLCASSLEGLGGTEAFFGQGTRLTVV.